Reported below is one T cell receptor beta chain. Antigen specificity is unknown. Germline CDR1 reads SGHRS; CDR2 reads YFSETQ. CDR3 length: 17 residues. This sample is part of a study of CXCR3-negative and CXCR3-positive naive CD8 T cells. Study outcomes and limitations: A higher hydrophobicity marked the TRB CDR3s of CXCR3-positive naive cells versus CXCR3-negative naive cells. Memory cells differed in TRBV-TRBJ usage, but naive CXCR3-negative and CXCR3-positive cells had similar usage.

Through 5' RACE with UMI labels, the TRB cDNA libraries were prepared. Following a re-call of the 5' RACE reads, TCRdb has one entry per CDR3 protein and lacks DNA. The sample includes over 100,000 distinct CDR3 sequences. Sorts performed in triplicate captured hundreds of thousands of cells each from every CD8+ T cell subset. This receptor was taken from a human donor in good health. Some clones in this sample may be carry-over from other donors' samples. Sequenced input: naive CXCR3- CD8+ T cells from blood. The subset was: CD45RO-CCR7+CD27+CD95- naive CD8+ T cells lacking CXCR3 (TNR3-). The chain links TRBV5-1 to TRBJ2-3; there is no DNA to check the TCRdb D call of TRBD2. CDR3 sequence: CASSPRETSGSTDTQYF.